The clone carrying this T cell receptor (beta chain) was counted between two and nine times. Its antigen is still unknown. Study outcomes and limitations: Tumor Tregs overlapped most with tumor, then blood, naive CD4+ cells. The larger cohort examined one V-J beta rearrangement, not whole repertoires. Tumor memory CD4+ T cell TCR gene usage was found to cluster with blood and lymph node memory CD4+ cells and with lymph node naive CD4+ cells.

TCRdb processed the 5' RACE reads anew with MiXCR; each CDR3 protein has one entry. The sample has about 54,000 distinct CDR3 sequences; 15% to 20% are singletons. This CDR3 region has 15 residues. Germline-derived CDR1 and CDR2 are KGHDR and SFDVKD. The V gene end was trimmed by 3 bases and the J gene end by 5 bases; junction bases not matched to a gene: 4. The origin of this receptor is a female donor with breast cancer. Sequenced input: naive CD4+ T cells sorted from blood. The subset here: naive CD4+ T cells, CD4+CD45RA+CD25-. This sequence joins TRBV24-1 and TRBJ2-1; TRBD1 matches at 9 bases. The CDR3 sequence: CATSDAGQGNNEQFF. The CDR3, as DNA: TGTGCCACCAGTGATGCTGGACAGGGGAACAATGAGCAGTTCTTC.